Shown below are 23 T cell receptor beta chains from a single sample sequenced in a study of T-cell reconstitution after alpha-beta-depleted transplantation in children. Unique molecular identifiers were incorporated during preparation of the TCRbeta library. In TCRdb, the PCR reads were re-called with MiXCR into one record per CDR3 protein. Of a few hundred thousand distinct CDR3 sequences listed, 8.5% to 10% are singletons. This specimen was PBMCs from the stem cell graft donor, taken from the stem cell graft. Receptors originate from a human donor who donated a stem cell graft to a child with acute lymphoblastic leukemia.

In this sample, this clonotype turned up many times. This rearrangement joins TRBV7-9 to TRBJ2-3; the D call may be TRBD1 or TRBD2 (5 bases each). V was clipped by 3 bases and J by 5 bases, with 6 bases between them. There are 12 residues in the CDR3. The germline V gene has CDR1 SEHNR and CDR2 FQNEAQ (reference sequence). The CDR3 nucleotides are TGTGCCAGCAGCTTGGGGGTAGATACGCAGTATTTT. Amino acid sequence: CASSLGVDTQYF.

There are many counts of this clonotype. V and J are TRBV27 and TRBJ2-7, with 9 bases lining up with TRBD1. CDR1 MNHEY and CDR2 SMNVEV come from the germline V gene (reference sequence). The CDR3 sequence is 15 residues long. V lost 3 bases to trimming and J lost 3 bases; unmatched junction nucleotides: 6. The CDR3 sequence is CASSFPTGGYYEQYF. In DNA form, the CDR3 reads TGTGCCAGCAGTTTCCCAACAGGGGGCTACTACGAGCAGTACTTC.

V usage is TRBV10-3 and J usage is TRBJ2-7, with D possibly being TRBD1 (6 bases). Germline loops: CDR1 ENHRY, CDR2 SYGVKD. Trimming took off 4 bases at V and 7 bases at J, with 14 bases between the two ends. CDR3 size: 13 residues. In nucleotides, the CDR3 is TGTGCCATCAGTGTTCCAGGGGCCGGGGAGCAGTACTTC. The encoded protein is CAISVPGAGEQYF.

At least ten counts were recorded for this clonotype. The CDR3 DNA reads as TGCGCCAGCAGCACCTCCAGGGGGAGTAATGAAAAACTGTTTTTT. This translates into CASSTSRGSNEKLFF. This sequence joins TRBV5-1 and TRBJ1-4; 7 bases line up with TRBD1. With V trimmed by 4 bases and J by 4 bases, 7 bases remained unmatched. The CDR3 extends over 15 amino acids. Germline V gives CDR1 SGHRS, CDR2 YFSETQ.

DNA for the CDR3: TGTGCCAGCAGCTTAGTAAGAGATTCTGGGCCCCTCCACTTT. Amino acid sequence: CASSLVRDSGPLHF. V is TRBV7-2 and J is TRBJ1-6, with unresolved D. Trimming took off 1 base at V and 13 bases at J, with 14 bases between the two ends. Germline V lookup: CDR1 SGHTA, CDR2 FQGNSA. This CDR3 has 14 residues.

There are many counts of this clonotype. The chain uses TRBV12-5 and TRBJ1-1; 10 bases line up with TRBD1. This CDR3 is 16 amino acids long. The V gene's germline CDR1 is LGHNT and CDR2 FRNRAP. V was clipped by 1 base and J by 4 bases; unmatched bases: 6. The DNA of the CDR3 is TGTGCTAGTGGTTTGGGACCGGGACAGGGGACCACTGAAGCTTTCTTT. This codes for CASGLGPGQGTTEAFF.

In its sample, this clonotype was seen a few times. The chain combines TRBV12-3 or TRBV12-4 with TRBJ1-1, with D possibly matching TRBD1 (5 bases). This CDR3 contains 12 residues. V dropped 5 bases and J dropped 11 bases, with 15 bases sitting between them. Here the CDR3 reads CASSQTVVTAFF. CDR3 DNA sequence: TGTGCCAGCAGTCAGACAGTCGTCACGGCTTTCTTT.

This clonotype was seen a few times. The chain couples TRBV7-6 to TRBJ2-7, with D possibly matching TRBD2 (5 bases). Trimming shortened V by 6 bases and J by 3 bases, and 15 bases separated the two germline ends. This CDR3 has 14 residues. Germline V CDR1 and CDR2: SGHVS, FNYEAQ. CDR3 DNA: TGTGCCAGCAGGCCAAACGGACGGGGCTACGAGCAGTACTTC. This translates into CASRPNGRGYEQYF.

This clonotype was picked up many times. The chain combines TRBV7-2 with TRBJ2-1, with 8 bases that match TRBD2. Trimming at V came to 9 bases and at J to 2 bases, leaving 9 bases not matched to a gene. Germline CDR1 SGHTA, CDR2 FQGNSA. The CDR3 has 15 residues. Here the CDR3 DNA reads TGTGCCAGTCGCGAGAGCGGGGGCACCTACAATGAGCAGTTCTTC. Its translation: CASRESGGTYNEQFF.

The sample holds a few counts of this clonotype. The chain joins TRBV20-1 to TRBJ2-1; 9 bases align to TRBD2. The CDR3 sequence is 15 residues long. The junction had 6 bases not matched to a gene; V was cut back by 1 base and J by 5 bases. Germline-derived CDR1 and CDR2 are DFQATT and SNEGSKA (reference sequence). The CDR3 protein is CSARVLAGADNEQFF. In nucleotides, the CDR3 is TGCAGTGCTAGAGTATTAGCGGGGGCAGACAATGAGCAGTTCTTC.

The genes are TRBV10-3 and TRBJ2-2; D gene ambiguous. Deletions cut 6 bases from V and 1 base from J, with 9 bases between. Germline-derived CDR1 and CDR2 are ENHRY and SYGVKD. The CDR3 covers 14 residues. CDR3 nucleotide sequence: TGTGCCATCAGCCGGACGGTGAACACCGGGGAGCTGTTTTTT. Encoded protein: CAISRTVNTGELFF.

This clonotype was seen only a few times. The chain couples TRBV27 to TRBJ2-7, with 9 bases identical to TRBD2. Per the germline V gene, CDR1 is MNHEY and CDR2 is SMNVEV (reference sequence). The CDR3 sequence is 14 residues long. J was trimmed by 2 bases and V by 3 bases; bases with no gene match: 2. The CDR3 nucleotides read TGTGCCAGCAGTTTTGCGGGGGGGCCCTACGAGCAGTACTTC. Amino acids: CASSFAGGPYEQYF.

The rearrangement uses TRBV20-1 and TRBJ2-1, with a weak D call TRBD2 (7 bases). The V gene's germline CDR1 is DFQATT and CDR2 SNEGSKA (reference sequence). The CDR3 has 16 amino acids. The V gene lost 0 bases and the J gene lost 6 bases, with 18 bases spanning the gap. CDR3 protein: CSARDFRGARPNEQFF. The DNA of the CDR3 is TGCAGTGCTAGAGATTTCCGGGGGGCCCGACCCAATGAGCAGTTCTTC.

This clonotype was seen at least ten times. The V call is TRBV27, the J call TRBJ2-2; D is uncertain. This CDR3 is built from 14 residues. V was clipped by 7 bases and J by 2 bases, with 11 bases between them. The germline V gene has CDR1 MNHEY and CDR2 SMNVEV (reference sequence). The chain's CDR3 is CASTDTLNTGELFF. CDR3 sequence (DNA): TGTGCCAGCACCGACACCCTCAACACCGGGGAGCTGTTTTTT.

At least ten counts were recorded for this clonotype. This chain joins TRBV19 and TRBJ1-5, with 10 bases lining up with TRBD1. Germline lookup yields CDR1 LNHDA and CDR2 SQIVND (reference sequence). The CDR3 consists of 16 residues. V lost 1 base and J lost 5; bases outside the gene matches: 5. Here the CDR3 DNA reads TGTGCCAGTAGTATAGCGGGACAGGGGCCCCATCAGCCCCAGCATTTT. It is translated as CASSIAGQGPHQPQHF.

This clonotype came up a few times. This chain joins TRBV6-5 and TRBJ1-2; tentatively, D is TRBD1 (5 bases). The CDR3 extends over 17 amino acids. Germline CDR1 MNHEY, CDR2 SVGAGI. Trimming shortened V by 4 bases and J by 6 bases, and 24 bases separated the two germline ends. In DNA form, the CDR3 reads TGTGCCAGCAGTTTACTCGGGATCGTGCAGGGCCCAAATGGCTACACCTTC. It is translated as CASSLLGIVQGPNGYTF.

The V call is TRBV6-1, the J call TRBJ2-5; 9 bases line up with TRBD1. The CDR3 totals 15 residues. V was clipped by 5 bases and J by 5 bases; unmatched bases: 9. Germline values: CDR1 MNHNS, CDR2 SASEGT. CDR3 region: CASSNRQGDVETQYF. In DNA form, the CDR3 reads TGTGCCAGCAGTAATAGACAGGGGGATGTGGAGACCCAGTACTTC.

This clonotype was detected many times. This chain links TRBV5-1 with TRBJ2-2; tentatively, D is TRBD1 (6 bases). Germline V lookup: CDR1 SGHRS, CDR2 YFSETQ. V was shortened by 2 bases and J by 3 bases, with 17 bases between the two germline ends. The CDR3 length is 17 residues. The CDR3, as DNA: TGCGCCAGCAGCTTCCCGCCCGCCAGGGGCGACACCGGGGAGCTGTTTTTT. Residues: CASSFPPARGDTGELFF.

This sequence joins TRBV19 and TRBJ1-1, with D hard to call. V was trimmed by 3 bases and J by 4 bases, leaving 6 bases between them. CDR3 length: 12 amino acids. Germline V lookup: CDR1 LNHDA, CDR2 SQIVND (reference sequence). The CDR3 protein is CASSMLATEAFF. The CDR3 DNA reads as TGTGCCAGTAGTATGTTGGCCACTGAAGCTTTCTTT.

In this sample, this clonotype turned up a few times. The CDR3: CASSASGTANTEAFF. As DNA, the CDR3 is TGTGCCAGCAGCGCGTCCGGGACAGCGAACACTGAAGCTTTCTTT. The rearrangement uses TRBV7-9 and TRBJ1-1; 7 positions match TRBD1. This CDR3 spans 15 amino acids. Germline V gene lookup returns CDR1 SEHNR and CDR2 FQNEAQ (reference sequence). V lost 5 bases, J lost 1 base, and 7 bases stayed unmatched.

The chain uses TRBV14 and TRBJ2-7; TRBD2 might be the D (6 bases). The ends were cut back, 5 bases at V and 2 bases at J, with 13 bases in the middle. Per the germline V gene, CDR1 is SGHDN and CDR2 is FVKESK. This CDR3 has 14 residues. CDR3: CASSIIGGPYEQYF. The CDR3 DNA reads TGTGCCAGCAGCATAATCGGGGGTCCCTACGAGCAGTACTTC.

The V and J genes are TRBV6-1 and TRBJ2-2, with 7 bases identical to TRBD2. Germline CDR1 MNHNS, CDR2 SASEGT. The CDR3 consists of 15 residues. Losses at the gene ends were 6 bases for V and 5 bases for J; bases not matched to a gene: 9. CDR3: CASRRGTTLTGELFF. CDR3 nucleotide sequence: TGTGCCAGCAGGCGGGGGACTACCCTGACCGGGGAGCTGTTTTTT.

This clonotype was found many times. The chain employs TRBV4-1 and TRBJ1-2; possibly TRBD1 for D (5 bases). Germline assignment: CDR1 MGHRA and CDR2 YSYEKL. Deletions cut 4 bases from V and 6 bases from J, with 15 bases between. The CDR3 covers 14 residues. The CDR3 DNA reads TGCGCCAGCAGCCTGGGGACGGTAGCAAATGGCTACACCTTC. This codes for CASSLGTVANGYTF.